This record concerns one TCR beta chain sequence. TCRdb re-called the RT-PCR reads with MiXCR, one entry per CDR3 protein. The table records more than 500,000 distinct CDR3 sequences, around 10% of them present only once. These data belong to a study of response to subunit inactivated influenza vaccine. The same data also contributed to another study, on T cells expressing NK-cell markers. That source adds: 5'RACE template switching with UMIs produced the TCR beta cDNA. It was sorted CD3+CD56+NKG2C+, CD3+CD56+NKG2C- and CD3+CD56-NKG2C+ T cells that supplied the TCR beta repertoires. An anti-gamma-delta TCR antibody confined sorting to alpha-beta TCR T cells across several of the experiments. The contribution of dominant NKG2C+ clonotypes to CD8+ T cells in a handful of donors was roughly 1.0-7.5%. Whether expanded NKG2C-expressing T cell clones recognize HCMV is unknown.

The origin of this receptor is a man aged 45 to 65 who received an inactivated influenza vaccine. The material was PBMCs from blood, obtained on the day of vaccination.

The CDR3 is CASSQEYRELNYGYTF. CDR3 nucleotide sequence: TGTGCCAGCAGCCAAGAATACCGGGAATTGAACTATGGCTACACCTTC. The chain is built from TRBV4-2 and TRBJ1-2; D ambiguous. Germline values: CDR1 LGHNA, CDR2 YNFKEQ. This CDR3 is 16 amino acids long. The germline V and J ends were trimmed by 0 bases and 2 bases, with 13 bases remaining between them.